This T cell receptor beta chain was recovered during a study of blood T cells in healthy people across ages. The use of a sample-barcoded 5' primer and a J-beta primer mix characterized a second PCR of 7 to 11 cycles. TCRdb re-called the 5' RACE reads through MiXCR, storing one row per CDR3 protein. The repertoire holds 1.5 million to 2 million distinct CDR3 sequences, with 40% to 55% as singletons. CDR1 and CDR2 from the germline V gene are SGHRS and YFSETQ. V was trimmed by 3 bases and J by 8 bases, leaving 17 bases between them. This CDR3 region has 14 residues. The authors extracted at least 5 micrograms of total RNA per sample.

The rearrangement joins TRBV5-1 to TRBJ1-2; D might be TRBD1 (5 bases). Material: blood. This clonotype was sampled from a middle-aged woman in good health. The CDR3 DNA reads as TGCGCCAGCAGCTCTCCGGGACGTCAAGGGGGCTACACCTTC. The encoded protein is CASSSPGRQGGYTF.